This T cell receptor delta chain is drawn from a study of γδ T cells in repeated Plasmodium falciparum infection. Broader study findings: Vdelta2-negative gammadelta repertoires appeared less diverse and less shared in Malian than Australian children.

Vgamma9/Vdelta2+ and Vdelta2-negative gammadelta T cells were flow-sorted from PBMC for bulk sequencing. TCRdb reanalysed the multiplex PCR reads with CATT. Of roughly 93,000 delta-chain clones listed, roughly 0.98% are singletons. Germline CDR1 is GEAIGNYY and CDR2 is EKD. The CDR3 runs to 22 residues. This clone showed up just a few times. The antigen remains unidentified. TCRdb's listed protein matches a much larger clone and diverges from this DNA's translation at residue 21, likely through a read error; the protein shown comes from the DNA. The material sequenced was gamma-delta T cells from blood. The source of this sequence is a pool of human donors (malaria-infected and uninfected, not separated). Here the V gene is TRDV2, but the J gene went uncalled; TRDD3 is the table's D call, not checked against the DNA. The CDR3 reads CACDTVQPHWGIRPNHTDKLTF. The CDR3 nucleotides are TGTGCCTGTGACACCGTTCAACCCCACTGGGGGATACGCCCGAATCACACCGATAAACTCACCTTT.